These 17 T cell receptor beta chains were sequenced from one sample in a study of blood T cells in healthy people across ages. The second PCR ran roughly 6 to 11 cycles with a sample-barcoded 5' primer and J-beta primers. MiXCR, applied by TCRdb to the 5' RACE reads, yields one record per CDR3 protein. The table shows about a million distinct CDR3 sequences, with around 48% occurring only once. What was sequenced was blood. The source is a man aged 30-40 years in good health.

The J gene is TRBJ2-1, the V gene TRBV6-2 or TRBV6-3, with 7 bases matching TRBD2. Germline assignment: CDR1 MNHEY and CDR2 SVGEGT. CDR3 length equals 15 residues. V lost 6 bases, J lost 9 bases, and 14 bases stayed unmatched. The CDR3: CASRLPGTILREQFF. Here the CDR3 DNA reads TGTGCCAGCAGACTACCCGGGACTATACTTCGTGAGCAGTTCTTC.

The gene calls are TRBV10-3 and TRBJ1-1, with 7 bases matching TRBD1. V lost 6 bases, J lost 1 base, and 2 bases stayed unmatched. Per germline, CDR1 ENHRY and CDR2 SYGVKD. The CDR3 totals 13 residues. CDR3 DNA sequence: TGTGCCATCAGCGGGACAGAGAACACTGAAGCTTTCTTT. It is translated as CAISGTENTEAFF.

A few counts support this clonotype. The CDR3 nucleotides read TGTGCCAGCAGCGAAGGACAGGGACCGGGAGGCAAAAACATTCAGTACTTC. It yields the protein CASSEGQGPGGKNIQYF. The rearrangement links TRBV9 to TRBJ2-4, with a possible D match to TRBD1 (8 bases). This CDR3 spans 17 amino acids. V lost 3 bases, J lost 3 bases, and 19 bases lay in between. Germline values: CDR1 SGDLS, CDR2 YYNGEE.

In the case of this clonotype: One end of the junction does not line up with germline, which may come from a read error. J is TRBJ1-1 and V is TRBV9; possible D gene TRBD1, 5 bases. The germline gives CDR1 SGDLS, CDR2 YYNGEE. CDR3 size: 15 residues. For the CDR3, the DNA is TGTGCCAGCAGCGGTCCAGGGACCATGAACACTGAGGCTTTCTTT. Its translation: CASSGPGTMNTEAFF.

The rearrangement joins TRBV28 to TRBJ1-4; TRBD1 agrees at 9 bases. Trimming cost V 6 bases and J 3 bases; bases outside gene matches: 5. The CDR3 consists of 15 residues. The germline V gene has CDR1 MDHEN and CDR2 SYDVKM. Here the CDR3 DNA reads TGTGCCAGCAGCACAGGGGGCGCGTCTAATGAAAAACTGTTTTTT. This translates into CASSTGGASNEKLFF. Full variable domain (rest looked up from reference TRBV28 and TRBJ1-4): DVKVTQSSRYLVKRTGEKVFLECVQDMDHENMFWYRQDPGLGLRLIYFSYDVKMKEKGDIPEGYSVSREKKERFSLILESASTNQTSMYLCASSTGGASNEKLFFGSGTQLSVL.

V usage is TRBV9 and J usage is TRBJ2-1, with 9 bases lining up with TRBD1. The V and J ends lost 4 bases and 8 bases, in that order; junction bases with no gene match: 10. CDR3 length: 15 residues. From germline, CDR1 is SGDLS and CDR2 YYNGEE. The CDR3 here is CASSRRTGVGDEQFF. Here the CDR3 DNA reads TGTGCCAGCAGCAGACGGACAGGGGTGGGCGATGAGCAGTTCTTC.

This clonotype occurred a few times. The chain joins TRBV7-2 to TRBJ2-3; TRBD2 is a possible D gene (5 bases). The CDR3 covers 17 residues. V lost 5 bases and J 0 bases, leaving 18 bases between the germline ends. Germline V gene sequence: CDR1 SGHTA, CDR2 FQGNSA. CDR3 sequence reads: CASSRDYGRTSTDTQYF. In DNA form, the CDR3 reads TGTGCCAGCAGCCGCGATTATGGACGGACTAGCACAGATACGCAGTATTTT.

This clonotype appeared a few times. This sequence joins TRBV6-1 and TRBJ2-1, with 7 bases lining up with TRBD1. The germline V gene has CDR1 MNHNS and CDR2 SASEGT. J lost 3 bases, V lost 6 bases, and 11 bases had no gene match. The CDR3 loop spans 16 amino acids. The CDR3 here is CASRVTGTRDYNEQFF. CDR3 DNA: TGTGCCAGCAGGGTGACAGGGACGAGGGACTACAATGAGCAGTTCTTC.

The chain joins TRBV9 to TRBJ1-1, with D maybe TRBD1 (5 bases). CDR3 length equals 14 residues. The ends were cut back, 4 bases at V and 6 bases at J, with 16 bases in the middle. Germline V gene sequence: CDR1 SGDLS, CDR2 YYNGEE. CDR3 nucleotides: TGTGCCAGCAGCATGACAGTTTTTCCCGCTGAAGCTTTCTTT. It yields the protein CASSMTVFPAEAFF.

This clonotype was picked up a small number of times. The chain has TRBV6-2 or TRBV6-3 and TRBJ2-7; no firm D call. The V end lost 0 bases, the J end lost 0 bases, and 9 bases lay between the germline ends. The CDR3 runs to 15 residues. Germline V CDR1 and CDR2: MNHEY, SVGEGT. The CDR3 reads CASSYSRAASYEQYF. The CDR3 coding sequence is TGTGCCAGCAGTTACTCACGGGCGGCCTCCTACGAGCAGTACTTC.

This clonotype showed up just a few times. The chain has TRBV27 and TRBJ2-5; tentative D call: TRBD2 (7 bases). CDR3 size: 14 residues. In germline, CDR1 is MNHEY, CDR2 SMNVEV (reference sequence). The V end lost 5 bases, the J end lost 5 bases, and 15 bases lay between the germline ends. The CDR3 here is CASSIRRGGETQYF. In DNA form, the CDR3 reads TGTGCCAGCAGTATCCGTAGGGGGGGTGAGACCCAGTACTTC.

This sequence joins TRBV6-1 and TRBJ2-3; D perhaps matches TRBD2 (7 bases). CDR3 length equals 14 residues. Germline CDR1 MNHNS, CDR2 SASEGT. The V end was cut by 11 bases, the J end by 6 bases, with 21 bases between. CDR3 protein: CAGQRGASHDTQYF. CDR3 bases: TGTGCCGGTCAACGGGGGGCGTCCCATGATACGCAGTATTTT.

The V and J genes are TRBV18 and TRBJ2-7; 7 bases match TRBD2. The DNA end is more similar to TRBJ2-5, so the J call may be wrong. Germline V lookup: CDR1 KGHSH, CDR2 LQKENI. This CDR3 has 17 residues. The CDR3 DNA reads TGTGCCAGCTCACCATTGCCCCCCCGGGGGAGGGAGGAGACCCAGTACTTC. Protein: CASSPLPPRGREETQYF.

The chain joins TRBV27 to TRBJ1-6, with D maybe TRBD1 (6 bases). Germline CDR1 and CDR2: MNHEY and SMNVEV (reference sequence). V lost 3 bases and J 8 bases, leaving 14 bases between the germline ends. The CDR3 loop spans 15 amino acids. In DNA, the CDR3 is TGTGCCAGCAGTTTTGAGGGGGTCGGGTATTCACCCCTCCACTTT. Its translation: CASSFEGVGYSPLHF.

This clonotype was found a few times. The V gene is TRBV13, the J gene TRBJ1-4, with D maybe TRBD1 (5 bases). Germline values: CDR1 PRHDT, CDR2 FYEKMQ (reference sequence). The CDR3 consists of 15 residues. Trimming cost V 5 bases and J 4 bases, with 14 bases left between them. CDR3 sequence: CASSSHGGINEKLFF. Written as DNA, the CDR3 is TGTGCCAGCAGCAGCCACGGGGGGATTAATGAAAAACTGTTTTTT.

The chain has TRBV13 and TRBJ2-3, with D perhaps matching TRBD2 (5 bases). Germline V gene lookup returns CDR1 PRHDT and CDR2 FYEKMQ (reference sequence). This CDR3 spans 14 amino acids. Trimming shortened V by 4 bases and J by 5 bases, and 13 bases separated the two germline ends. For the CDR3, the DNA is TGTGCCAGCAGCTCCCATCCAGAGGGAGATACGCAGTATTTT. Translated: CASSSHPEGDTQYF. Looking up the rest from reference TRBV13 and TRBJ2-3 gives the full variable domain: AAGVIQSPRHLIKEKRETATLKCYPIPRHDTVYWYQQGPGQDPQFLISFYEKMQSDKGSIPDRFSAQQFSDYHSELNMSSLELGDSALYFCASSSHPEGDTQYFGPGTRLTVL.

The CDR3: CATSRDQGEETQYF. CDR3 DNA: TGTGCCACCAGCAGAGATCAGGGAGAAGAGACCCAGTACTTC. The chain recombines TRBV15 with TRBJ2-5, with D perhaps matching TRBD1 or TRBD2 (5 bases each). The CDR3 spans 14 residues. Trimming cost V 0 bases and J 3 bases, with 8 bases left between them. Germline V lookup: CDR1 LNHNV, CDR2 YYDKDF (reference sequence). The full variable domain, in which reference TRBV15 and TRBJ2-5 provide the parts outside the CDR3, is DAMVIQNPRYQVTQFGKPVTLSCSQTLNHNVMYWYQQKSSQAPKLLFHYYDKDFNNEADTPDNFQSRRPNTSFCFLDIRSPGLGDTAMYLCATSRDQGEETQYFGPGTRLLVL.